This TCR beta chain was sequenced in a study of cytomegalovirus exposure and HLA in healthy donors (dated by TCRdb to about 2017). In the study overall: An earlier analysis of 587 of the donors reported about 290 Gb of sequence data and 120 million or so unique TCR beta sequences from about 179 million T cells. Alongside the repertoire data, information on donor age, sex, ethnicity and CMV serostatus was compiled. A later analysis re-analyzed previously published TCR beta repertoires from 660 or so donors and added high-resolution HLA genotyping to study TCR occurrence patterns. An early release that covered fewer than 750 HLA-typed donors contained approximately 300 gigabases of sequencing data and about 84 million unique TCR sequences. Typing coverage varied by locus: roughly 629-630 donors for A, B, C, DRB1 and DQB1; approximately 500 for DQA1; nearly 610 for DPA1; 450 to 480 for DPB1. Along with the roughly 700-subject first cohort, a separate validation cohort of over a hundred different subjects was used. The genetic ancestry cluster associated with self-reported Caucasian donors included about 84% of the roughly 360 genotyped donors. The study combined high-throughput TCR immunosequencing, statistical association of individual TCRs with disease status, and machine learning to predict cytomegalovirus infection status. The study used immunosequencing to profile the T cell repertoires of some 600 subjects and linked those repertoires to cytomegalovirus serostatus. To decide whether each TCR beta V gene segment behaved as functional or pseudogenic, an earlier analysis of approximately 620 of the donors relied on high-throughput TCR beta sequencing. Both class I and class II loci were covered by HLA typing, at four-digit resolution. The later analysis used no new phenotypic data to find candidate immune exposures, relying instead on TCR beta sequences and their occurrence across donors. A later genetic analysis used genome-wide SNP genotypes for about 60% of the roughly 700 donors, treating that subset as a discovery cohort. Five DR-DQ haplotypes were treated as single units for association and clustering because of strong linkage in the cohort. The aim of the study was to test whether cataloging public T cell receptors could identify signatures of past pathogen exposure. Every repertoire in the discovery cohort had been generated on one and the same sequencing platform. Among roughly 400 genotyped donors of the cohort, an average of approximately 200,000 unique TCR beta nucleotide sequences was sequenced per donor, of which approximately 19% were non-productive.

The CDR3, cysteine through phenylalanine, is 18 amino acids long. The DNA shown is the 54-base CDR3, in frame from base 1. Ends trimmed: V by 4 bases, J by 3 bases; bases unmatched to a gene: 14. CDR1 and CDR2 are drawn from the germline V gene: SGHRS, YFSETQ. The cohort was made up of about 670 healthy bone marrow donors. At the time of sampling, all cohort members were nominally healthy, though unrecorded immune exposures were likely present. The donor was CMV seronegative and belonged to the group of 352 seronegative cohort members. Each donor provided a peripheral blood sample, and peripheral blood mononuclear cells were used for TCR beta sequencing. The Qiagen DNeasy Blood Extraction Kit was used to extract genomic DNA from the blood cell samples. As concerns this clone: The antigen this receptor binds is unknown.

Overall study results and their limits: Some IMGT-functional V segments, including TRBV6-2 and TRBV6-3, could not be told apart with the 87-base-pair reads, so those segments were excluded. Immune exposure information for the cohort was limited to CMV serostatus. Linkage disequilibrium might explain the correlated functional status among segregating V segments, but an unknown experimental factor could not be excluded. The authors suggested that the approach could potentially be generalized to other disease states and immunological phenotypes. The cohort was sequenced for TCR beta chains only, and without alpha or paired-chain data the features that could be detected were limited. In vitro tests confirmed that a few of the cytomegalovirus-associated TCR beta chains recognize cytomegalovirus antigens. Compared with equally common non-associated chains, HLA-associated TCR beta chains in a later analysis were more clonally expanded and had lower generation probabilities. In a later analysis, around 17,000 TCR beta sequences were associated with specific HLA alleles at a false discovery rate of 0.05. In a later analysis, several top co-occurrence clusters were reported to appear linked to parvovirus B19, influenza, CMV and Epstein-Barr virus. A group of highly shared sequence variants was considered likely to be a technical artifact of the sequencing pipeline. Most TCR sequences were observed very rarely across donors, whereas some public TCRs were present in many individuals. According to a later analysis, most CMV-associated TCR beta chains appeared to be HLA-restricted, and the HLA associations seemed to be driven largely by CMV exposure. The classifier was reported to diagnose cytomegalovirus status with high specificity and sensitivity in both the original cohort and the validation cohort. In an earlier analysis of approximately 590 of the donors, most TCR beta V segments appeared in productive rearrangements about 87% or about 30% of the time, broadly matching IMGT annotations. In a later genetic analysis, fewer N-insertions in productive TCRs were reported among donors in an Asian-associated ancestry cluster than the 666-donor mean. Roughly uniform sequencing depth across donors was assumed in presence/absence analyses, although this assumption may not hold. Because counts were too low, more than 15 rarely observed V segments, including chromosome 9 orphons, were left out of the earlier analysis of 587 of the donors. A further reported finding was that TCR beta sequences accurately predicted the HLA-A and HLA-B alleles for most subjects in the first cohort. V-gene and J-gene trimming of TCR beta chains was associated with a missense DCLRE1C variant in a later genetic analysis, and the association was replicated in an independent cohort. In a later analysis, TCR association rates were found to vary across HLA loci, with the most associated TCRs seen for DRB1 alleles and the fewest for HLA-C alleles. Because HLA typing was unavailable for some donors at each locus, only the typed subset was used in association tests. Strong co-occurrence of HLA alleles, especially DR and DQ, made assigning TCR associations to individual alleles difficult. A total of 150 to 200 TCR beta chains were listed by the study as associated with cytomegalovirus.

The library was obtained by the immunoSEQ multiplex PCR assay. A mixture of 60 forward primers for TCR Vbeta segments and 13 reverse primers for TCR Jbeta segments was used in the multiplex PCR. The CDR3 region of rearranged TCR beta genes was amplified from genomic DNA by a multiplex PCR assay. Amplified TCR beta libraries were sequenced as 87-base-pair reads on the Illumina HiSeq System. As for how the authors treated the data: In a later analysis, tens of millions of unique TCR beta chains were counted across the 650 to 700 repertoires, and roughly 11 million of these chains were shared by at least two donors. A nearest-neighbor algorithm error-corrected the raw reads and collapsed the reads into unique sequences, merging closely related sequences to remove PCR and sequencing errors. Alignment of CDR3 sequences to IMGT reference sequences was used to assign V, D and J gene segments. For a sequence to be retained, at least a six-nucleotide match to both a V gene segment and a J gene segment was required. Rearrangements were called productive when the CDR3 lacked stop codons and stayed in frame with V and J; all others were non-productive. Following IMGT convention, CDR3 was defined as the stretch from the second conserved V-encoded cysteine to the conserved J-encoded phenylalanine. The earlier analysis of more than 450 of the donors excluded sequences that lacked an unambiguous match to a single V gene segment. An earlier analysis of around 600 of the donors classified V segments as functional when productive rearrangements were above 56.7% and as segregating when the standard deviation between donors was above 5%. A statistical classification framework was built to diagnose cytomegalovirus status from the catalog of TCR beta chain sequences. V and J gene assignment, in a later analysis, came from comparing TCR nucleotide sequences with IMGT/GENE-DB human TR gene sequences. Using the TCRdist pipeline, a later analysis assigned CDR3 sequences along with most-parsimonious VDJ recombination scenarios. In a later analysis, each TCR beta chain was defined by its CDR3 amino acid sequence together with its V-gene family, and reads without a unique V-gene family were excluded. In a later analysis, 450 to 600 highly shared, low-generation-probability nucleotide sequences were removed to address suspected cross-contamination and a sequencing artifact. A later analysis calculated a clonal expansion index for each public chain from normalized within-repertoire ranks of inferred template counts. A later analysis computed generation probabilities with a VDJ recombination model fitted to out-of-frame rearrangements, and checked the results against IGoR. Hypergeometric tests were used in a later analysis to score TCR-TCR, TCR-HLA and TCR-CMV co-occurrence, with a repertoire-size bias correction applied to the TCR pairs. False discovery rates were estimated in a later analysis by permuting HLA or CMV assignments 20 times. In a later analysis, co-occurring TCRs were grouped with DBSCAN, and TCRdist sequence similarity was added when clustering was performed within HLA-allele-positive subsets. Repertoires with fewer than 30,000 or more than 120,000 public chains were left out of co-occurrence clustering, as were five repertoires with anomalous nucleotide sharing. What TCRdb holds here is the immuneACCESS table cut down to in-frame rearrangements. Part of the clones is not present; checked against another copy, under half of the missing clones reflect an unresolved V gene, and the others are unexplained. V, J and clone size are taken as reported in that table, and D and trimming were inferred from the DNA itself. The sample's records list about 110,000 clones. The ten largest make up 3.7% of the sample.

Material for sequencing was PBMCs. The sequence derives from a man aged 25-45 years in good health and CMV-seronegative. The rearranged segments are TRBV5-1 and TRBJ1-1; 11 nucleotides in the junction match TRBD1. CDR3 loop: CASSLWTGGSEGDTEAFF. The DNA sequence follows: TGCGCCAGCAGCCTCTGGACAGGGGGCAGTGAGGGGGACACTGAAGCTTTCTTT. Reference TRBV5-1 and TRBJ1-1 proteins supply the regions before and after the CDR3; the full variable domain is: KAGVTQTPRYLIKTRGQQVTLSCSPISGHRSVSWYQQTPGQGLQFLFEYFSETQRNKGNFPGRFSGRQFSNSRSEMNVSTLELGDSALYLCASSLWTGGSEGDTEAFFGQGTRLTVV.